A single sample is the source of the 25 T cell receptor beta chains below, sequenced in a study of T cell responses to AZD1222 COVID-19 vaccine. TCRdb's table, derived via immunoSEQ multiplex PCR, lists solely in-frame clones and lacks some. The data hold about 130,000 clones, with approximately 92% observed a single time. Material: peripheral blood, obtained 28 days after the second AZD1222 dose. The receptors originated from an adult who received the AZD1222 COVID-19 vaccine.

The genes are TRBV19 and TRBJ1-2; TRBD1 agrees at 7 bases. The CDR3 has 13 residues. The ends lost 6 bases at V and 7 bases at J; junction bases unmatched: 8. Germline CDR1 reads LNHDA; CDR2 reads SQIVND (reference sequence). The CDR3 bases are TGTGCCAGTAGGGAACAGGGGCTCCGTGGCTACACCTTC. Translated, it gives CASREQGLRGYTF.

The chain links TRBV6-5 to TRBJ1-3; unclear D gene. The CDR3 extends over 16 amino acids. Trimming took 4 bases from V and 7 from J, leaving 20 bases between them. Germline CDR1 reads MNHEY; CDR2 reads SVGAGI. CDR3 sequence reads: CASSSNGNLPGNTIYF. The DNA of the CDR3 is TGTGCCAGCAGTTCCAATGGGAACCTACCGGGGAACACCATATATTTT.

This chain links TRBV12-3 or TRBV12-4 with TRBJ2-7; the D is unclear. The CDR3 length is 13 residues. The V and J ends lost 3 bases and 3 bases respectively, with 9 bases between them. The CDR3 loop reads CASSFYGIYEQYF. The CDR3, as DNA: TGTGCCAGCAGTTTCTATGGGATCTACGAGCAGTACTTC.

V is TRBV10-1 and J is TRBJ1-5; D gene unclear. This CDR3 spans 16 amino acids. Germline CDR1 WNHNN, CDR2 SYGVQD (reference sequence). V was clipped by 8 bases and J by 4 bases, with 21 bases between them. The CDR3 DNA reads TGCGCCAGCCCGAATAGGGAGCGCCGAACGAATCAGCCCCAGCATTTT. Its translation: CASPNRERRTNQPQHF.

The CDR3 bases are TGTGCCAGCAGCTCCCGACAGGGCTGGGAGACCCAGTACTTC. Protein sequence: CASSSRQGWETQYF. V usage is TRBV7-8 and J usage is TRBJ2-5; 7 bases are a match to TRBD1. This CDR3 region has 14 residues. V shed 4 bases and J 5 bases; nucleotides not matched to a gene: 7. Looked up from germline, CDR1 is SGHVS and CDR2 is FQNEAQ.

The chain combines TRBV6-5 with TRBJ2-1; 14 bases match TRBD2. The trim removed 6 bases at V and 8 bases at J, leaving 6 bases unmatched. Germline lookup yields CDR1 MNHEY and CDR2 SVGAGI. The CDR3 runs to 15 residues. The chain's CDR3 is CASRTGLAGGDEQFF. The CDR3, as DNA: TGTGCCAGCAGAACCGGACTAGCGGGGGGAGATGAGCAGTTCTTC.

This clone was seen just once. The CDR3 sequence: CASSVALLWGTFIGYTF. In DNA, the CDR3 is TGTGCCAGCAGCGTAGCCCTCCTGTGGGGGACCTTTATAGGCTACACCTTC. The chain joins TRBV9 to TRBJ1-2, with D possibly TRBD1 on 5 matching bases. The germline gives CDR1 SGDLS, CDR2 YYNGEE. This CDR3 has 17 amino acids. V was shortened by 0 bases and J by 8 bases, with 23 bases between the two germline ends.

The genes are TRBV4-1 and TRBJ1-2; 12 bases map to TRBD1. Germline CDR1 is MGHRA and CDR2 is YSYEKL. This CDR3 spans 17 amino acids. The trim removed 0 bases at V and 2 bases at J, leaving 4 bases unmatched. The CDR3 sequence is CASSQDSGTGGNYGYTF. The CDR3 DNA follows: TGCGCCAGCAGCCAAGATAGCGGGACAGGGGGCAACTATGGCTACACCTTC.

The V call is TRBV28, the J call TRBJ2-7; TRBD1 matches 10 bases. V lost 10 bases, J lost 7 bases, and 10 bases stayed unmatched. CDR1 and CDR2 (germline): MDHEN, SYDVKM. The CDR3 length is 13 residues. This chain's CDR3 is CATGGTGAGEQYF. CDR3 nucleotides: TGTGCCACTGGGGGGACAGGGGCTGGTGAGCAGTACTTC.

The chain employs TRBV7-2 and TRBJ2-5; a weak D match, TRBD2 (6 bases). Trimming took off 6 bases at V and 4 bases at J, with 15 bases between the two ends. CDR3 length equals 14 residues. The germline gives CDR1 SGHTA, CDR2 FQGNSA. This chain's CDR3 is CASRLALAAETQYF. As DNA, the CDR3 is TGTGCCAGCAGACTGGCATTAGCGGCAGAGACCCAGTACTTC.

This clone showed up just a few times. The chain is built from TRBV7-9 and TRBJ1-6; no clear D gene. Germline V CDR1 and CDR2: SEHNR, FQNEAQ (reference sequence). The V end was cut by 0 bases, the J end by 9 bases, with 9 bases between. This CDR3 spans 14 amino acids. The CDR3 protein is CASSLAGESSPLHF. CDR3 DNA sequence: TGTGCCAGCAGCTTAGCCGGGGAAAGTTCACCCCTCCACTTT.

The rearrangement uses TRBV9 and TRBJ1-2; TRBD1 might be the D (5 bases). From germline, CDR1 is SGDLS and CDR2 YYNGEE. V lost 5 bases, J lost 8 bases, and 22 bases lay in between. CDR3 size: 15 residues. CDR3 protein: CASREDAWGSGGYTF. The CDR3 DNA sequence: TGTGCCAGCAGGGAAGACGCGTGGGGGTCGGGCGGCTACACCTTC.

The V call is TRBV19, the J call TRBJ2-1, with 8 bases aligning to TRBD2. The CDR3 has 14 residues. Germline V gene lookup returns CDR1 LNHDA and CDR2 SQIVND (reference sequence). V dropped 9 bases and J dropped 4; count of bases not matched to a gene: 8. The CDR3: CASVGAGDYNEQFF. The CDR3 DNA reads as TGTGCCAGCGTCGGAGCGGGGGATTACAATGAGCAGTTCTTC.

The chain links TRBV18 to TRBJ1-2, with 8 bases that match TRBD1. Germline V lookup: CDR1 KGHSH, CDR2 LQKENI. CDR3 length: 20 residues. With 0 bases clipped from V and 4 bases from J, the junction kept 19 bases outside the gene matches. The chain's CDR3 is CASSPPQGARKSLSVYGYTF. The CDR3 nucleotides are TGTGCCAGCTCACCACCTCAGGGGGCGAGAAAATCCCTGAGTGTCTATGGCTACACCTTC. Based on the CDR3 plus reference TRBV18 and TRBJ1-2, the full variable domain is NAGVMQNPRHLVRRRGQEARLRCSPMKGHSHVYWYRQLPEEGLKFMVYLQKENIIDESGMPKERFSAEFPKEGPSILRIQQVVRGDSAAYFCASSPPQGARKSLSVYGYTFGSGTRLTVV.

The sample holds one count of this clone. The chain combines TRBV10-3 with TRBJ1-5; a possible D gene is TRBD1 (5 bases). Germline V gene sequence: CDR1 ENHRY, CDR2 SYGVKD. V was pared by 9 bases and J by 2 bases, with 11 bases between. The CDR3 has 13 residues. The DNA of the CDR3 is TGTGCCATTCAGGGATGGGGCAATCAGCCCCAGCATTTT. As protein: CAIQGWGNQPQHF.

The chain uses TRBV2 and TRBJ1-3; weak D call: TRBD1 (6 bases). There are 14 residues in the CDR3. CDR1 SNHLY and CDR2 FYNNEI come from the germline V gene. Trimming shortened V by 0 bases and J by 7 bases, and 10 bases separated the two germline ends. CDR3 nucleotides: TGTGCCAGCAGTGAAGCGGGGGCTCTGAACACCATATATTTT. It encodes CASSEAGALNTIYF.

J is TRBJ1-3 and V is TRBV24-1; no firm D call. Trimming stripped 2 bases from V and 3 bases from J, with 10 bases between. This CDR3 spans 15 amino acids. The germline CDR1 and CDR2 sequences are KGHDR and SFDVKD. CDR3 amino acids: CATSDYWVCGNTIYF. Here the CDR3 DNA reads TGTGCCACCAGTGATTACTGGGTATGTGGAAACACCATATATTTT.

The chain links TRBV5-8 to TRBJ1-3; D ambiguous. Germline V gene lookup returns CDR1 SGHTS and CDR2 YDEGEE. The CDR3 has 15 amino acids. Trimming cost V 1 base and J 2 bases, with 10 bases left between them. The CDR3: CASSLNAGTGNTIYF. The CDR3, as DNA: TGTGCCAGCAGCTTGAATGCCGGGACTGGAAACACCATATATTTT.

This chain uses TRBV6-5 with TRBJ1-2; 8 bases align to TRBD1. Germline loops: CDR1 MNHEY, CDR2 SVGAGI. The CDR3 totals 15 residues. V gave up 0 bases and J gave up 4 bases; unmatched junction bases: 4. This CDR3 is CASSYSIQGGYGYTF. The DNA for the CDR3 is TGTGCCAGCAGTTACTCTATACAGGGGGGCTATGGCTACACCTTC.

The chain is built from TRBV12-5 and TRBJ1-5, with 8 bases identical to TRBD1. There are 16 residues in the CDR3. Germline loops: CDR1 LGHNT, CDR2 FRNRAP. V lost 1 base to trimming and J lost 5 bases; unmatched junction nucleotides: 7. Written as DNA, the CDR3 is TGTGCTAGTGGTTTGGGCTCAGGGGGCGCAGATCAGCCCCAGCATTTT. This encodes CASGLGSGGADQPQHF.

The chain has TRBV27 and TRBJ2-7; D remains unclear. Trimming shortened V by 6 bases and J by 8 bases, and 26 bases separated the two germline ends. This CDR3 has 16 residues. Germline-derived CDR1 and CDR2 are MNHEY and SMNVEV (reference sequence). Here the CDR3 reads CASSLYHSLDGRKQYF. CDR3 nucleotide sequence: TGTGCCAGCAGCCTATACCATAGCCTGGACGGCCGTAAGCAGTACTTC.

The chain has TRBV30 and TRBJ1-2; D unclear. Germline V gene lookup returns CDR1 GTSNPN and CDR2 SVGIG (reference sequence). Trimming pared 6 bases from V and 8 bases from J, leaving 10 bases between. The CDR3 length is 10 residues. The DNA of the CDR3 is TGTGCCTGCGGTGTGGTGGGCTACACCTTC. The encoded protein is CACGVVGYTF.

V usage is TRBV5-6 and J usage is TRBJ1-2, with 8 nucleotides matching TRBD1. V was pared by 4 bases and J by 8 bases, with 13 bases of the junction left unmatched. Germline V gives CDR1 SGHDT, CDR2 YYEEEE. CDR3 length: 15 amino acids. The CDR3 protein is CASSLRGGQGGGYTF. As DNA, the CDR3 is TGTGCCAGCAGCCTCAGGGGCGGACAGGGCGGCGGCTACACCTTC.

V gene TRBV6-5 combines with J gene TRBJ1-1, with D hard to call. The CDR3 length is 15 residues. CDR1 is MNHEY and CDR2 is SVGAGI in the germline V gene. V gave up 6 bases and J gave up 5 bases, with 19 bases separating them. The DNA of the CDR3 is TGTGCCAGCAGGCACGCGGACCTGGTGAGGACTGAAGCTTTCTTT. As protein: CASRHADLVRTEAFF.

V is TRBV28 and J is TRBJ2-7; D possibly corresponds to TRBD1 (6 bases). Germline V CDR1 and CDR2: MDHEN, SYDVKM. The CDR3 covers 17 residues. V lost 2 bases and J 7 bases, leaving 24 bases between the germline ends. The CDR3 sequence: CASSLVGGGASPREQYF. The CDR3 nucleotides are TGTGCCAGCAGTTTAGTTGGTGGGGGCGCCTCTCCTCGGGAGCAGTACTTC.